The source of this T cell receptor beta chain is a study of blood T cell repertoires in COVID-19. This clone was recorded only once. Looked up from germline, CDR1 is LNHDA and CDR2 is SQIVND (reference sequence). This CDR3 has 14 residues. Trimming took 6 bases from V and 3 from J, leaving 14 bases between them. Assay: immunoSEQ multiplex PCR; the TCRdb copy retains only in-frame clones and omits some. The sample has about 380,000 clones, approximately 87% seen once. The receptor comes from a man younger than 40 who had recovered from COVID-19. This chain connects TRBV19 to TRBJ2-5, with D perhaps TRBD2 (6 bases). The sequenced sample was PBMCs or T cells enriched from blood (not recorded which). The CDR3 sequence: CASRGLAGEETQYF. Written as DNA, the CDR3 is TGTGCCAGTAGGGGACTGGCCGGGGAAGAGACCCAGTACTTC. Variable domain in full (rest from reference TRBV19 and TRBJ2-5): DGGITQSPKYLFRKEGQNVTLSCEQNLNHDAMYWYRQDPGQGLRLIYYSQIVNDFQKGDIAEGYSVSREKKESFPLTVTSAQKNPTAFYLCASRGLAGEETQYFGPGTRLLVL.